This record concerns one TCR beta chain sequence. Its specificity is unknown. The length of the CDR3 is 16 residues. Losses at the gene ends were 2 bases for V and 0 bases for J; bases not matched to a gene: 7. From germline, CDR1 is DFQATT and CDR2 SNEGSKA (reference sequence). The sample belongs to a study of T-cell memory formation after mild COVID-19. About the research overall: TCR clustering was largely donor specific. Whole-study findings and limits: Balance between CD4 and CD8 was seen in clones contracting day 15 to 85, and a CD4+ lean was seen in later expanders. Certain responding clones were present in pre-infection memory, suggesting participation of cross-reactive memory. CD4+ clones that contracted lay mainly in CM and EM; CD8+ ones lay in EMRA.

MiXCR, applied by TCRdb to the 5' RACE reads, yields one record per CDR3 protein. The data contain about 340,000 distinct CDR3 sequences, roughly 21% of them singletons. The chain has TRBV20-1 and TRBJ1-3; TRBD1 matches at 7 bases. The receptor comes from an adult woman who had mild COVID-19 (a few samples of this study predate the infection). Cell type and time point are not known. Source material: PBMCs or a T cell subset sorted from them (not recorded which). The CDR3 coding sequence is TGCAGTGCTAGAAATTGGGGACAGATCTCTGGAAACACCATATATTTT. It yields the protein CSARNWGQISGNTIYF.